This passage covers 29 T cell receptor beta chains from one sample sequenced in a study of response to subunit inactivated influenza vaccine. Via MiXCR, TCRdb re-called the RT-PCR reads, giving one row per CDR3 protein. The profile shows 300,000 to 350,000 distinct CDR3 sequences, roughly 22% of them singletons. The material was PBMCs from blood, obtained approximately 20 months after vaccination. The receptors were gathered from a man between 50 and 69 years old who received an inactivated influenza vaccine.

This clonotype was observed many times. The junction departs from the called germline gene at one end, perhaps through a read error. The V call is TRBV5-1, the J call TRBJ1-1; no clear D gene. CDR3 length equals 13 residues. Germline loops: CDR1 SGHRS, CDR2 YFSETQ. CDR3 protein: CASSLNRNTEAFF. The CDR3 nucleotides are TGTGCCAGCAGTTTAAACAGGAACACTGAAGCTTTCTTT.

The chain carries TRBV24-1 and TRBJ1-1, with D uncertain. Trimming cost V 3 bases and J 6 bases, with 10 bases left between them. This CDR3 comprises 13 residues. Germline lookup yields CDR1 KGHDR and CDR2 SFDVKD. CDR3 in amino acids: CATSDELGAEAFF. The CDR3 region has the DNA TGTGCCACCAGTGATGAACTGGGTGCTGAAGCTTTCTTT.

In this sample, this clonotype turned up a few times. J is TRBJ2-5 and V is TRBV5-1, with TRBD1 as a possible D gene (6 bases). Trimming left V 2 bases short and J 2 bases short, with 10 bases between. The CDR3 totals 14 residues. Germline CDR1 SGHRS, CDR2 YFSETQ. In DNA form, the CDR3 reads TGCGCCAGCAGCTTTCGGACAGATCAAGAGACCCAGTACTTC. Its protein product is CASSFRTDQETQYF.

This chain joins TRBV28 and TRBJ1-6; unclear D gene. CDR1 is MDHEN and CDR2 is SYDVKM in the germline V gene. V dropped 5 bases and J dropped 5 bases, with 28 bases sitting between them. CDR3 length: 20 residues. CDR3 coding DNA: TGTGCCAGCAGTAACGGGCTAATAATTCCTCAACGGGCTAATAATTCACCCCTCCACTTT. Amino acids: CASSNGLIIPQRANNSPLHF.

The chain combines TRBV4-2 with TRBJ2-1; D is possibly TRBD2 (7 bases). The CDR3 spans 15 residues. Trimming took off 0 bases at V and 6 bases at J, with 12 bases between the two ends. Germline-derived CDR1 and CDR2 are LGHNA and YNFKEQ. The CDR3, as DNA: TGTGCCAGCAGCCAAGAACGCGGGGGCTGCAATGAGCAGTTCTTC. Its translation: CASSQERGGCNEQFF.

This clonotype was recorded a few times. The genes are TRBV25-1 and TRBJ2-2; D is undetermined. In germline, CDR1 is MGHDK, CDR2 SYGVNS. Trimming shortened V by 5 bases and J by 1 base, and 8 bases separated the two germline ends. The CDR3 extends over 14 amino acids. CDR3: CASSNWLNTGELFF. The CDR3 DNA sequence: TGTGCCAGCAGTAATTGGTTGAACACCGGGGAGCTGTTTTTT. Supplemented by reference TRBV25-1 and TRBJ2-2, the full variable domain reads EADIYQTPRYLVIGTGKKITLECSQTMGHDKMYWYQQDPGMELHLIHYSYGVNSTEKGDLSSESTVSRIRTEHFPLTLESARPSHTSQYLCASSNWLNTGELFFGEGSRLTVL.

The chain carries TRBV3-1 and TRBJ2-5, with D uncertain. The CDR3 is 12 amino acids. Deletions cut 1 base from V and 7 bases from J, with 7 bases between. CDR1 and CDR2 from the germline V gene are LGHDT and YNNKEL (reference sequence). CDR3 DNA sequence: TGTGCCAGCAGCCAAGGTGCGGCGACCCAGTACTTC. Protein sequence: CASSQGAATQYF.

The chain couples TRBV14 to TRBJ2-5, with no clear D. This CDR3 contains 16 residues. Trimming removed 1 base from V and 0 bases from J, with 12 bases in between. Germline assignment: CDR1 SGHDN and CDR2 FVKESK. This CDR3 reads CASSQVWSGYQETQYF. As DNA, the CDR3 is TGTGCCAGCAGCCAAGTTTGGTCCGGATACCAAGAGACCCAGTACTTC.

This clonotype was recorded at least ten times. The chain links TRBV20-1 to TRBJ1-5; D not resolved. This CDR3 has 13 residues. CDR1 is DFQATT and CDR2 is SNEGSKA in the germline V gene (reference sequence). V lost 7 bases, J lost 4 bases, and 14 bases lay in between. The CDR3 region is CSGVESQNQPQHF. For the CDR3, the DNA is TGCAGTGGAGTGGAGTCACAGAATCAGCCCCAGCATTTT.

This clonotype was seen a few times. V is TRBV5-1 and J is TRBJ2-1; D unclear. This CDR3 is 16 amino acids long. Germline CDR1 and CDR2: SGHRS and YFSETQ. The V end lost 2 bases, the J end lost 3 bases, and 15 bases lay between the germline ends. The CDR3 sequence is CASSLQLQSFYNEQFF. The CDR3 region has the DNA TGCGCCAGCAGCTTACAGCTTCAATCATTCTACAATGAGCAGTTCTTC. The variable domain in full, with the rest retrieved from reference TRBV5-1 and TRBJ2-1, is KAGVTQTPRYLIKTRGQQVTLSCSPISGHRSVSWYQQTPGQGLQFLFEYFSETQRNKGNFPGRFSGRQFSNSRSEMNVSTLELGDSALYLCASSLQLQSFYNEQFFGPGTRLTVL.

There are a few counts of this clonotype. The chain carries TRBV20-1 and TRBJ2-5; D call uncertain. The germline V gene encodes CDR1 DFQATT and CDR2 SNEGSKA (reference sequence). The CDR3 runs 13 residues. Trimming took off 0 bases at V and 5 bases at J, with 10 bases between the two ends. DNA for the CDR3: TGCAGTGCTAGAGATCCCCAGTGGGAGACCCAGTACTTC. It is translated as CSARDPQWETQYF.

V is TRBV4-3 and J is TRBJ1-1; D is uncertain. The CDR3 spans 15 residues. V was trimmed by 1 base and J by 4 bases, leaving 13 bases between them. In germline, CDR1 is LGHNA, CDR2 YSLEER. The CDR3 DNA reads TGCGCCAGCAGCCAAGGGGAGTACTCGCCCACTGAAGCTTTCTTT. It codes for CASSQGEYSPTEAFF.

J is TRBJ2-1 and V is TRBV6-2 or TRBV6-3, with 7 bases matching TRBD2. The ends lost 0 bases at V and 2 bases at J; junction bases unmatched: 4. Germline CDR1 reads MNHEY; CDR2 reads SVGEGT. This CDR3 region has 16 residues. The CDR3 sequence: CASSYSRETAYNEQFF. The CDR3 bases are TGTGCCAGCAGTTACTCGCGGGAGACAGCCTACAATGAGCAGTTCTTC.

V is TRBV7-9 and J is TRBJ1-2; the match to TRBD1 covers 7 bases. The germline V gene has CDR1 SEHNR and CDR2 FQNEAQ (reference sequence). V lost 5 bases to trimming and J lost 1 base; unmatched junction nucleotides: 7. The CDR3 has 15 residues. As DNA, the CDR3 is TGTGCCAGCAGCGCCCCGGGACAGATTAACTATGGCTACACCTTC. This gives the protein CASSAPGQINYGYTF.

This clonotype came up a few times. The rearrangement links TRBV4-1 to TRBJ1-1; possible D gene TRBD1, 5 bases. The germline gives CDR1 MGHRA, CDR2 YSYEKL. V was clipped by 0 bases and J by 8 bases, with 19 bases between them. CDR3 size: 16 residues. This chain's CDR3 is CASSQDVQGPSREAFF. For the CDR3, the DNA is TGCGCCAGCAGCCAAGATGTCCAGGGCCCGTCGCGGGAAGCTTTCTTT.

This clonotype was seen more than once but under ten times. V is TRBV6-1 and J is TRBJ2-7; D tentatively fits TRBD1 or TRBD2 (5 bases each). CDR3 length: 15 amino acids. With 6 bases removed from V and 3 bases from J, the gap between germline ends came to 18 bases. CDR1 and CDR2 (germline): MNHNS, SASEGT. The CDR3 loop reads CASRVGAGSLYEQYF. For the CDR3, the DNA is TGTGCCAGCAGAGTTGGGGCGGGCAGTCTCTACGAGCAGTACTTC.

The chain links TRBV6-5 to TRBJ2-7, with 7 bases fitting TRBD1. Trimming removed 0 bases from V and 4 bases from J; junction bases left unmatched: 6. The CDR3 length is 15 residues. In germline, CDR1 is MNHEY, CDR2 SVGAGI. The CDR3 region is CASSYSGTATYEQYF. The CDR3, as DNA: TGTGCCAGCAGTTACTCCGGGACAGCTACGTACGAGCAGTACTTC.

A few counts support this clonotype. The chain recombines TRBV20-1 with TRBJ2-7; 8 nucleotides line up with TRBD2. Germline lookup yields CDR1 DFQATT and CDR2 SNEGSKA (reference sequence). This CDR3 contains 14 residues. V lost 6 bases, J lost 2 bases, and 9 bases stayed unmatched. CDR3 residues: CSARIAGLAYEQYF. For the CDR3, the DNA is TGCAGTGCCCGGATTGCGGGACTAGCCTACGAGCAGTACTTC.

This rearrangement joins TRBV9 to TRBJ2-6; TRBD2 matches 7 bases. V was clipped by 5 bases and J by 4 bases; unmatched bases: 15. The CDR3 has 18 residues. The germline V gene encodes CDR1 SGDLS and CDR2 YYNGEE. CDR3 residues: CASRHGMGEGPGANVLTF. CDR3 in DNA: TGTGCCAGCAGGCATGGAATGGGGGAGGGCCCGGGGGCCAACGTCCTGACTTTC.

This clonotype showed up many times. The chain carries TRBV7-9 and TRBJ2-1; 12 nucleotides agree with TRBD2. CDR1 SEHNR and CDR2 FQNEAQ come from the germline V gene (reference sequence). J lost 5 bases, V lost 5 bases, and 4 bases had no gene match. This CDR3 contains 15 residues. The CDR3 sequence: CASSDRTSGDNEQFF. CDR3 in DNA: TGTGCCAGCAGCGACAGGACTAGCGGGGACAATGAGCAGTTCTTC.

This clonotype was counted only a few times. V is TRBV28 and J is TRBJ2-2; D is tentatively TRBD1 or TRBD2 (5 bases each). CDR1 and CDR2 (germline): MDHEN, SYDVKM. This CDR3 has 14 amino acids. Between the trimmed V and J ends, which lost 2 bases and 4 bases, there was a span of 8 bases. In DNA form, the CDR3 reads TGTGCCAGCAGTTTAGGGACGCCCACCGGGGAGCTGTTTTTT. It yields the protein CASSLGTPTGELFF.

The chain couples TRBV21-1 to TRBJ2-7; the table assigns TRBD1, which was not confirmed against the DNA. TRBV21-1 is a pseudogene. The CDR3 sequence is 14 residues long. CDR3 DNA sequence: TGTGCCAGCACCTCAGGTACAGGGGCCTACGAGCAGTACTTC. Amino acids: CASTSGTGAYEQYF.

This clonotype was found a few times. The chain recombines TRBV20-1 with TRBJ2-7; tentative D call: TRBD2 (6 bases). V lost 3 bases to trimming and J lost 0 bases, with 12 bases between them. The CDR3 runs 14 residues. Germline lookup yields CDR1 DFQATT and CDR2 SNEGSKA (reference sequence). The CDR3 sequence is CSARTGLSSYEQYF. In DNA form, the CDR3 reads TGCAGTGCTAGGACGGGACTCAGCTCCTACGAGCAGTACTTC.

The chain couples TRBV19 to TRBJ1-2, with 8 bases identical to TRBD1. CDR1 is LNHDA and CDR2 is SQIVND in the germline V gene (reference sequence). The CDR3 has 14 amino acids. The ends lost 4 bases at V and 4 bases at J; junction bases unmatched: 5. CDR3 residues: CASSSPDRGYGYTF. Here the CDR3 DNA reads TGTGCCAGTAGTAGCCCCGACAGGGGCTATGGCTACACCTTC.

The chain employs TRBV4-3 and TRBJ2-1, with 7 bases fitting TRBD2. Unmatched junction bases numbered 9, after V lost 2 bases and J lost 5 bases. CDR3 size: 16 residues. The V gene's germline CDR1 is LGHNA and CDR2 YSLEER. The CDR3 here is CASSQSSAGPNNEQFF. CDR3 nucleotides: TGCGCCAGCAGCCAATCTTCAGCGGGACCAAACAATGAGCAGTTCTTC.

The rearrangement joins TRBV7-9 to TRBJ2-7; D gene ambiguous. The germline V and J ends were trimmed by 0 bases and 2 bases, with 8 bases remaining between them. The CDR3 runs 14 residues. Per the germline V gene, CDR1 is SEHNR and CDR2 is FQNEAQ (reference sequence). The CDR3 sequence: CASSLAPSAYEQYF. The CDR3 DNA follows: TGTGCCAGCAGCTTAGCCCCATCCGCCTACGAGCAGTACTTC.

The chain couples TRBV4-3 to TRBJ2-7; D gene unclear. The CDR3 extends over 15 amino acids. Germline values: CDR1 LGHNA, CDR2 YSLEER. The ends were cut back, 0 bases at V and 6 bases at J, with 15 bases in the middle. In nucleotides, the CDR3 is TGCGCCAGCAGCCAAGAAAAAGAGTCAGCAACCGAGCAGTACTTC. This gives the protein CASSQEKESATEQYF.

This clonotype was seen repeatedly, ten times or more. This chain links TRBV6-5 with TRBJ1-2; no clear D. Looked up from germline, CDR1 is MNHEY and CDR2 is SVGAGI. V lost 0 bases and J lost 5, with 13 bases in between. The CDR3 spans 15 residues. The CDR3 DNA reads as TGTGCCAGCAGTTACTCGCTAGGGCCGGGTTATGGCTACACCTTC. This encodes CASSYSLGPGYGYTF.

This clonotype was counted only a few times. The J gene is TRBJ2-1, the V gene TRBV29-1; 11 nucleotides align to TRBD2. The junction had 3 bases not matched to a gene; V was cut back by 7 bases and J by 4 bases. Germline lookup yields CDR1 SQVTM and CDR2 ANQGSEA. The CDR3 has 13 residues. CDR3 residues: CSGASGGYNEQFF. CDR3 coding DNA: TGCAGCGGCGCTAGCGGGGGGTACAATGAGCAGTTCTTC.